This T cell receptor beta chain was retrieved from a study of beta chain features in type 1 diabetes. CDR3 length equals 15 residues. The germline V gene encodes CDR1 SGHRS and CDR2 YFSETQ. With 0 bases clipped from V and 4 bases from J, the junction kept 5 bases outside the gene matches. Details on this clone: Its antigen is as yet unknown.

As every portion of the isolated RNA was reverse transcribed, the sequencing read expressed TCRB transcripts. Repertoires were generated with immunoSEQ multiplex PCR, while TCRdb's copy carries only in-frame clones and drops some. Of approximately 340,000 clones listed, roughly 16% are singletons. Findings of the study overall: Junctions at VDJ sites from type 1 diabetes patients had fewer insertions and more deletions.

The sequenced sample consisted of naive CD4+ T cells from blood. This TCR was recovered from a woman under 30 in good health. The chain uses TRBV5-1 and TRBJ1-1; 8 nucleotides match TRBD1. CDR3 sequence (DNA): TGCGCCAGCAGCTTGGAGGACAGGGTGGGCACTGAAGCTTTCTTT. It encodes CASSLEDRVGTEAFF.